This TCR beta chain was found in a study of metastatic and nonmetastatic thyroid tumors. This clone was seen many times. This sample includes further DNA sequences coding for the same CDR3. As processed by the authors: The study's classifier, a distant-metastasis tool for papillary thyroid cancer, was built using CDR3 differences across clinicopathological groups. TCRdb re-analyzed the PCR reads using MiXCR. The V and J calls follow TCRdb's processing rather than the paper's. The sample includes more than 13,000 clones, 25% to 30% of them seen just once. There were no patients who had received any treatment before thyroid surgery. The germline gives CDR1 SGHAT, CDR2 FQNNGV. The CDR3 extends over 14 amino acids. Trimming left V 3 bases short and J 3 bases short, with 11 bases between.

The material sequenced was tumor tissue. The chain links TRBV11-2 to TRBJ2-5, with a possible D match to TRBD1 (5 bases). The receptor comes from a male donor with papillary thyroid cancer or a benign thyroid nodule (not recorded which). Some clones in this sample may be carry-over from other donors' samples. CDR3 sequence: CASSFNRGKETQYF. The DNA of the CDR3 is TGTGCCAGCAGCTTTAATAGGGGCAAAGAGACCCAGTACTTC.